The text below deals with one T cell receptor (beta chain). The CDR3 has 16 amino acids. J lost 4 bases, V lost 4 bases, and 11 bases had no gene match. Germline V gene data show CDR1 as SGHRS and CDR2 as YFSETQ. The data belong to a study of blood T cell repertoires in COVID-19. Across the whole study: Acute-phase and convalescent COVID-19 samples originated in the United States, Italy and Spain. From T cells, B-cell-depleted T cells, or PBMCs came the material, which was cDNA or gDNA.

In the original workflow: Amplifying reference gene primers gave estimates of nucleated cell counts. Sequencing used immunoSEQ multiplex PCR; TCRdb keeps in-frame clones, though not all of them. The DNA gave D and trimming, while V, J and clone size come from that table. The table records 310,000 or so clones, roughly 90% of them present only once. Source material: peripheral blood. The source is a man between 18 and 35 years old who had recovered from COVID-19. The gene calls are TRBV5-1 and TRBJ2-1, with 7 bases identical to TRBD1. The CDR3: CASSVAGTDHYNEQFF. The CDR3 nucleotides read TGCGCCAGCAGCGTAGCCGGGACAGACCATTACAATGAGCAGTTCTTC.